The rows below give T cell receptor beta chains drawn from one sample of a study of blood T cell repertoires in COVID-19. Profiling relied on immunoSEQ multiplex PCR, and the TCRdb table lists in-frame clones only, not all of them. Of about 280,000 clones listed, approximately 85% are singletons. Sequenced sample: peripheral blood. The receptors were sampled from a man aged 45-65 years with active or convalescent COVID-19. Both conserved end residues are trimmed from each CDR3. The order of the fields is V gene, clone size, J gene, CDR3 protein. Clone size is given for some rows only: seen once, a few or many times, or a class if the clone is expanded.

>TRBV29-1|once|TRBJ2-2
SVRRGYTGELF
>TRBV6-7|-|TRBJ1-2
ASTSPGRGAFNYGYT
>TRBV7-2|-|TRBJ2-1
ASSLKTGLLRQF
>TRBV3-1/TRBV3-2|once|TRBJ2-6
ASSEAGRTGANVLT
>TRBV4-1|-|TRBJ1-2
ASSQVRAGNYGYT
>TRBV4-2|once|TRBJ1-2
ASTLSPGDNYGYT
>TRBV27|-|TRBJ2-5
ASTSRGTQY
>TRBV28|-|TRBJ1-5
ASSTYRGPQPQH
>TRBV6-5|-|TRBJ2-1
ASGVSPYNEQF
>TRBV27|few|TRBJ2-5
ASSLDRGVETQY
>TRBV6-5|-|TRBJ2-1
ASNLLAGGGDEQF
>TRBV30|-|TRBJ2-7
AWSLGQGTDEQY
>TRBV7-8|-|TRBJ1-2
ASSLDTLGGSRVGYT
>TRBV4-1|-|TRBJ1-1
ASSQDWRERATEAF
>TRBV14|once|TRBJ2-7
ASSGLAGSYEQY
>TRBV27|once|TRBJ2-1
ASTYYNEQF
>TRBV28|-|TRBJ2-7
ASSIDTPLNSYEQY
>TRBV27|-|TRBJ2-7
ASSFRQGAYEQY
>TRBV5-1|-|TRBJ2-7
ASRRDRGYEQY
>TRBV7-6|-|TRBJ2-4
ASSKDRGPPENIQY
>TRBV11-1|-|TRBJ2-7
ASRETLDTSYEQY
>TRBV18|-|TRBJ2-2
ASSTAQTGANTGELF
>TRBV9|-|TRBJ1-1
ASSPPGTLNTEAF
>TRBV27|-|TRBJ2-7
ASSLSRGGPLEQY
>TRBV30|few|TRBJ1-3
AWSQGSPGNTIY
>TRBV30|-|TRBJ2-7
AWRGQQGYGYEQY
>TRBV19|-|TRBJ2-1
ASSIAGGVYNEQF
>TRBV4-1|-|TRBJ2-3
ASSLFGGGGGTDTQY
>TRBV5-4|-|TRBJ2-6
ASSLVSRAGANVLT